These 20 T cell receptor beta chains were sequenced from one sample in a study of blood T cell repertoires in COVID-19. TCRdb's copy holds only in-frame clones and misses some; the assay was immunoSEQ multiplex PCR. The sample has just over 300,000 clones; around 90% are singletons. Sequencing was performed on peripheral blood. The receptors here all came from a young man with active or convalescent COVID-19.

The chain recombines TRBV28 with TRBJ2-4, with a weak D call TRBD2 (5 bases). CDR3 size: 16 residues. The germline V and J ends were trimmed by 1 base and 0 bases, with 10 bases remaining between them. Germline V CDR1 and CDR2: MDHEN, SYDVKM. CDR3 in DNA: TGTGCCAGCAGTTTATCGGGGAGAGTAGCCAAAAACATTCAGTACTTC. It is translated as CASSLSGRVAKNIQYF.

V gene TRBV7-2 combines with J gene TRBJ1-6; a weak D match, TRBD1 (6 bases). This CDR3 spans 17 amino acids. Germline V gene data show CDR1 as SGHTA and CDR2 as FQGNSA. Trimming stripped 2 bases from V and 5 bases from J, with 16 bases between. The CDR3 DNA reads TGTGCCAGCAGCTTACAGGGGCCCGTACTAGATAATTCACCCCTCCACTTT. Its translation is CASSLQGPVLDNSPLHF.

The chain links TRBV3-1 (or the pseudogene TRBV3-2) to TRBJ2-3; D ambiguous. Germline CDR1 LGHDT, CDR2 YNNKEL (reference sequence). The CDR3 covers 12 residues. Trimming took 2 bases from V and 5 from J, leaving 5 bases between them. CDR3 nucleotides: TGTGCCAGCAGCCAACCCCGAGATACGCAGTATTTT. This translates into CASSQPRDTQYF.

The chain combines TRBV3-1 (or the pseudogene TRBV3-2) with TRBJ2-1; possible D gene TRBD2, 7 bases. Germline V gene lookup returns CDR1 LGHDT and CDR2 YNNKEL (reference sequence). V lost 7 bases and J 5 bases, leaving 21 bases between the germline ends. The CDR3 length is 16 residues. This CDR3 reads CASNTRGAPLDNEQFF. The CDR3 bases are TGTGCCAGCAACACCCGGGGGGCCCCTCTTGACAATGAGCAGTTCTTC.

V is TRBV4-1 and J is TRBJ1-2; D unresolved. Trimming removed 0 bases at V and 8 bases at J, with 10 bases between. Germline values: CDR1 MGHRA, CDR2 YSYEKL. The CDR3 is 13 residues long. As DNA, the CDR3 is TGCGCCAGCAGCCAAGATCTAGGCTGGGGCTACACCTTC. Translated, it gives CASSQDLGWGYTF.

The chain employs TRBV28 and TRBJ2-7, with 10 bases identical to TRBD2. V shed 3 bases and J 5 bases; nucleotides not matched to a gene: 1. CDR3 length: 13 residues. CDR1 and CDR2 (germline): MDHEN, SYDVKM. CDR3 nucleotide sequence: TGTGCCAGCAGTTTTAGCGGGAGGAACGAGCAGTACTTC. It yields the protein CASSFSGRNEQYF.

The table lists this clone with a count of one. V is TRBV10-3 and J is TRBJ2-1, with a weak D call TRBD2 (6 bases). Trimming removed 8 bases from V and 5 bases from J, with 22 bases in between. CDR1 and CDR2 (germline): ENHRY, SYGVKD. CDR3 length: 16 residues. As DNA, the CDR3 is TGTGCCATCCCCCCCCCGATGGGACTTAAAAACAATGAGCAGTTCTTC. Translation: CAIPPPMGLKNNEQFF.

The chain employs TRBV27 and TRBJ2-5; tentatively, D is TRBD1 (5 bases). CDR1 is MNHEY and CDR2 is SMNVEV in the germline V gene (reference sequence). V gave up 2 bases and J gave up 1 base, with 8 bases separating them. CDR3 size: 14 residues. The CDR3 spells CASSLRGSQETQYF. The CDR3 coding sequence is TGTGCCAGCAGTTTAAGGGGTTCCCAAGAGACCCAGTACTTC.

The chain has TRBV5-8 and TRBJ2-5; 8 nucleotides match TRBD2. This CDR3 comprises 15 residues. V lost 0 bases, J lost 5 bases, and 6 bases stayed unmatched. The germline V gene encodes CDR1 SGHTS and CDR2 YDEGEE. The DNA for the CDR3 is TGTGCCAGCAGCTTGGGGCGACTAGCGTCGGAGACCCAGTACTTC. Translation: CASSLGRLASETQYF.

The chain carries TRBV6-5 and TRBJ1-3; no clear D gene. V was trimmed by 6 bases and J by 4 bases, leaving 16 bases between them. The germline V gene encodes CDR1 MNHEY and CDR2 SVGAGI. This CDR3 region has 15 residues. The CDR3 DNA sequence: TGTGCCAGCAGCTACCGCTTCGTGGGCGGAAACACCATATATTTT. Encoded protein: CASSYRFVGGNTIYF.

The V and J genes are TRBV5-1 and TRBJ2-3, with a possible D match to TRBD1 (6 bases). The CDR3 is made up of 16 amino acids. Germline CDR1 is SGHRS and CDR2 is YFSETQ. With 0 bases removed from V and 3 bases from J, the gap between germline ends came to 14 bases. The CDR3 reads CASSLALQGITDTQYF. The CDR3 coding sequence is TGCGCCAGCAGCTTGGCGTTACAGGGAATTACAGATACGCAGTATTTT. The full variable domain, in which reference TRBV5-1 and TRBJ2-3 provide the parts outside the CDR3, is KAGVTQTPRYLIKTRGQQVTLSCSPISGHRSVSWYQQTPGQGLQFLFEYFSETQRNKGNFPGRFSGRQFSNSRSEMNVSTLELGDSALYLCASSLALQGITDTQYFGPGTRLTVL.

The chain uses TRBV28 and TRBJ1-6, with a tentative D call TRBD1 (6 bases). This CDR3 region has 18 residues. V was trimmed by 1 base and J by 3 bases, leaving 16 bases between them. CDR1 is MDHEN, CDR2 SYDVKM, per germline. The CDR3 coding sequence is TGTGCCAGCAGTTTATTTTTCTCCCAGGGGCTCTATAATTCACCCCTCCACTTT. Translation gives CASSLFFSQGLYNSPLHF.

The V call is TRBV7-9, the J call TRBJ2-6; 9 nucleotides line up with TRBD1. Unmatched junction bases numbered 3, after V lost 0 bases and J lost 0 bases. The CDR3 covers 18 residues. CDR1 is SEHNR, CDR2 FQNEAQ, per germline (reference sequence). CDR3 in amino acids: CASSLARTGASGANVLTF. The DNA for the CDR3 is TGTGCCAGCAGCTTAGCCAGGACAGGGGCCTCTGGGGCCAACGTCCTGACTTTC.

V is TRBV27 and J is TRBJ2-1, with D maybe TRBD1 (6 bases). The V end was cut by 7 bases, the J end by 3 bases, with 16 bases between. Germline CDR1 and CDR2: MNHEY and SMNVEV (reference sequence). CDR3 length equals 15 residues. The CDR3: CASKVTGSHYNEQFF. CDR3 sequence (DNA): TGTGCCAGCAAAGTTACAGGGAGCCACTACAATGAGCAGTTCTTC.

The CDR3 DNA sequence: TGTGCCAGCAGAGAGCGCGGGGCCGTTAACTACAATGAGCAGTTCTTC. Translation gives CASRERGAVNYNEQFF. V is TRBV5-4 and J is TRBJ2-1; D is perhaps TRBD2 (6 bases). Germline V gives CDR1 SGHNT, CDR2 YYREEE (reference sequence). V was trimmed by 5 bases and J by 3 bases, leaving 18 bases between them. The CDR3 runs 16 residues.

The chain couples TRBV5-1 to TRBJ2-2; 8 positions match TRBD1. V gave up 7 bases and J gave up 7 bases; unmatched junction bases: 6. CDR1 is SGHRS and CDR2 is YFSETQ in the germline V gene. CDR3 length: 13 residues. The CDR3 reads CASRAGGIGELFF. The CDR3 DNA is TGCGCCAGCCGAGCAGGGGGCATCGGGGAGCTGTTTTTT.

The chain has TRBV5-1 and TRBJ2-2; D gene uncertain. The CDR3 runs to 15 residues. V shed 0 bases and J shed 3 bases, with 9 bases lying between them. The germline CDR1 and CDR2 sequences are SGHRS and YFSETQ. The CDR3 protein is CASSLVPVYTGELFF. For the CDR3, the DNA is TGCGCCAGCAGCTTGGTCCCCGTATACACCGGGGAGCTGTTTTTT. The full variable domain, with the rest looked up from reference TRBV5-1 and TRBJ2-2, is KAGVTQTPRYLIKTRGQQVTLSCSPISGHRSVSWYQQTPGQGLQFLFEYFSETQRNKGNFPGRFSGRQFSNSRSEMNVSTLELGDSALYLCASSLVPVYTGELFFGEGSRLTVL.

The CDR3 protein is CASSYSRLDTIYF. As DNA, the CDR3 is TGTGCCAGCAGCTACTCCCGACTCGACACCATATATTTT. The J gene is TRBJ1-3, the V gene TRBV7-2, with D hard to call. The V and J ends lost 4 bases and 8 bases respectively, with 12 bases between them. Germline CDR1 and CDR2: SGHTA and FQGNSA. CDR3 length: 13 amino acids.

The V and J genes are TRBV6-2 or TRBV6-3 and TRBJ1-1; D possibly corresponds to TRBD1 (6 bases). Germline assignment: CDR1 MNHEY and CDR2 SVGEGT. Trimming removed 2 bases at V and 8 bases at J, with 15 bases between. CDR3 length equals 14 residues. The DNA for the CDR3 is TGTGCCAGCAGTTACCCCCGGACAGAAGGGGAAGCTTTCTTT. Translated: CASSYPRTEGEAFF.

V and J are TRBV5-6 and TRBJ1-3; tentatively, D is TRBD1 (5 bases). Between the trimmed V and J ends, which lost 4 bases and 0 bases, there was a span of 23 bases. The germline V gene has CDR1 SGHDT and CDR2 YYEEEE. This CDR3 contains 19 residues. DNA for the CDR3: TGTGCCAGCAGCCAAAATTTCCGACAGTCTCCGGGCTCTGGAAACACCATATATTTT. It is translated as CASSQNFRQSPGSGNTIYF.